These T cell receptor beta chains were read from a single sample in a study of radiotherapy plus CTLA-4 blockade in lung cancer. Sequencing used immunoSEQ multiplex PCR; TCRdb keeps in-frame clones, though not all of them. This table holds about 73,000 clones, roughly 84% found once. Sequencing was performed on peripheral blood, taken from a patient treated with radiotherapy plus ipilimumab. The source is a human donor with non-small cell lung cancer that progressed on radiotherapy plus ipilimumab. CDR3s leave out the opening cysteine and the closing phenylalanine or tryptophan. A D gene is named only where the DNA matches it firmly.

>TRBV9|TRBJ1-5|NA
ASSVEGLSNQPQH
>TRBV7-6|TRBJ2-1|TRBD2
ASSLGLASGTNEQF
>TRBV12-5|TRBJ2-7|NA
ASGTPTLGLTSYEQY
>TRBV4-2|TRBJ2-2|NA
ASSQGADTGELF
>TRBV2|TRBJ2-4|NA
ASSGMPKNIQY
>TRBV5-1|TRBJ2-1|NA
ASSKLANEQF
>TRBV30|TRBJ2-7|NA
AWSLVYEQY
>TRBV28|TRBJ1-2|NA
ASSFYQGRVGGYT
>TRBV19|TRBJ1-1|NA
ASSIQVSYTEAF
>TRBV27|TRBJ1-1|NA
ASSRVLGTEAF
>TRBV5-1|TRBJ1-4|TRBD1
ASSTTGGVNEKLF
>TRBV27|TRBJ2-3|NA
ASSFVGGTDTQY
>TRBV5-6|TRBJ2-5|NA
ASSLGAAGETQY
>TRBV7-3|TRBJ2-2|TRBD2
ASSSLAGNTGELF
>TRBV5-1|TRBJ2-5|TRBD1
ASSWDRQETQY